The 3 T cell receptor beta chains in this list originate from one sample, sequenced in a study of blood T cells in healthy people across ages. A sample-barcoded 5' primer and a J-beta primer mix were used in a second PCR of about 7 to 12 cycles. One entry per CDR3 protein results from TCRdb running MiXCR on the 5' RACE reads. The sample has 380,000 or so distinct CDR3 sequences, more than 45% seen once. Sequencing was done on a sample of blood. The receptors here all came from a man aged 60-69 years in good health.

This clonotype has a single count. The chain carries TRBV4-3 and TRBJ2-5; 8 nucleotides line up with TRBD1. This CDR3 region has 15 residues. CDR1 and CDR2 from the germline V gene are LGHNA and YSLEER. V lost 4 bases, J lost 5 bases, and 9 bases stayed unmatched. CDR3 nucleotide sequence: TGCGCCAGCAGCCGAACCGGTACAGGGGGGGAGACCCAGTACTTC. As protein: CASSRTGTGGETQYF.

On this clonotype itself: An end of the junction does not agree with germline; a read error may underlie this. V usage is TRBV6-5 and J usage is TRBJ1-6; D is unclear. Germline V CDR1 and CDR2: MNHEY, SVGAGI. The CDR3 consists of 17 residues. CDR3 sequence: CASSDSIWQAYNSPLHF. In DNA, the CDR3 is TGTGCCAGCAGTGACTCTATTTGGCAGGCCTATAATTCACCCCTCCACTTT.

The chain is built from TRBV20-1 and TRBJ2-7; possible D gene TRBD2, 6 bases. Per germline, CDR1 DFQATT and CDR2 SNEGSKA (reference sequence). The CDR3 consists of 12 residues. V lost 6 bases to trimming and J lost 0 bases, with 9 bases between them. CDR3 region: CSAMTSSYEQYF. CDR3 sequence (DNA): TGCAGTGCCATGACTAGCTCCTACGAGCAGTACTTC.